This entry lists 17 T cell receptor beta chains sequenced from one sample in a study of blood T cell repertoires in COVID-19. The repertoire was sequenced with immunoSEQ multiplex PCR; TCRdb's copy has only in-frame clones and lacks some. The sample records approximately 70,000 clones, more than 75% being singletons. Source material: peripheral blood. These receptors were collected from a man between 65 and 85 years old with active or convalescent COVID-19.

V and J are TRBV9 and TRBJ2-7; 7 nucleotides agree with TRBD1. CDR1 SGDLS and CDR2 YYNGEE come from the germline V gene. The junction had 3 bases not matched to a gene; V was cut back by 0 bases and J by 0 bases. The CDR3 has 15 residues. CDR3 DNA: TGTGCCAGCAGCGTAGGGGGACAGACCTCCTACGAGCAGTACTTC. As protein: CASSVGGQTSYEQYF.

The V and J genes are TRBV6-5 and TRBJ2-3, with 8 nucleotides matching TRBD2. The CDR3 runs to 12 residues. CDR1 is MNHEY, CDR2 SVGAGI, per germline. V lost 7 bases to trimming and J lost 6 bases; unmatched junction nucleotides: 3. CDR3 amino acids: CASTAGGDTQYF. The CDR3 region has the DNA TGTGCCAGCACGGCGGGAGGTGATACGCAGTATTTT.

The chain is built from TRBV2 and TRBJ1-6, with 9 bases fitting TRBD1. The germline V gene encodes CDR1 SNHLY and CDR2 FYNNEI. The CDR3 loop spans 15 amino acids. The trim removed 7 bases at V and 5 bases at J, leaving 6 bases unmatched. CDR3 nucleotides: TGTGCCAGCACGAGGGACAGGGCGAATAATTCACCCCTCCACTTT. Amino acids: CASTRDRANNSPLHF.

This rearrangement joins TRBV6-2 or TRBV6-3 to TRBJ1-1; D call uncertain. This CDR3 has 16 amino acids. Germline-derived CDR1 and CDR2 are MNHEY and SVGEGT. Trimming removed 4 bases at V and 0 bases at J, with 15 bases between. Here the CDR3 reads CASSSPDTIMNTEAFF. The CDR3 DNA reads as TGTGCCAGCAGTTCGCCCGACACAATCATGAACACTGAAGCTTTCTTT.

The V call is TRBV5-6, the J call TRBJ1-1; D gene unclear. Trimming stripped 0 bases from V and 0 bases from J, with 9 bases between. Germline V gene lookup returns CDR1 SGHDT and CDR2 YYEEEE. The CDR3 runs to 15 residues. The CDR3 region is CASSLGPGMNTEAFF. The CDR3 DNA is TGTGCCAGCAGCTTGGGGCCGGGGATGAACACTGAAGCTTTCTTT.

This chain uses TRBV12-3 or TRBV12-4 with TRBJ2-7; D unclear. The germline V and J ends were trimmed by 3 bases and 10 bases, with 13 bases remaining between them. The CDR3 consists of 12 residues. The CDR3 nucleotides are TGTGCCAGCAGTTTCGTCTTTGAGAAACAGTACTTC. Its translation: CASSFVFEKQYF.

This chain links TRBV15 with TRBJ1-5; TRBD1 agrees at 7 bases. The CDR3 sequence is 16 residues long. V lost 5 bases, J lost 0 bases, and 7 bases stayed unmatched. Looked up from germline, CDR1 is LNHNV and CDR2 is YYDKDF (reference sequence). The CDR3 here is CATSPGTANSNQPQHF. For the CDR3, the DNA is TGTGCCACCAGCCCTGGGACAGCCAATAGCAATCAGCCCCAGCATTTT.

This rearrangement joins TRBV6-5 to TRBJ1-5; 7 nucleotides agree with TRBD1. CDR3 size: 14 residues. With 1 base clipped from V and 9 bases from J, the junction kept 6 bases outside the gene matches. CDR1 and CDR2 from the germline V gene are MNHEY and SVGAGI. In nucleotides, the CDR3 is TGTGCCAGCAGTTACTTGGGACAGTCCGGGCCCCAGCATTTT. Encoded protein: CASSYLGQSGPQHF.

The rearrangement uses TRBV5-1 and TRBJ1-1; 7 bases fit TRBD1. Germline lookup yields CDR1 SGHRS and CDR2 YFSETQ. V trimming: 3 bases; J trimming: 7 bases; junction bases outside the gene matches: 9. The CDR3 runs 14 residues. The CDR3 DNA follows: TGCGCCAGCAGCTCCCCCCGAGGGACAGATGAAGCTTTCTTT. Translating it yields CASSSPRGTDEAFF.

The chain employs TRBV5-1 and TRBJ2-5; 8 bases are a match to TRBD2. The germline V gene encodes CDR1 SGHRS and CDR2 YFSETQ. After removal of 3 bases from V and 5 bases from J, the junction contained 9 bases not matched to a gene. The CDR3 has 15 amino acids. The CDR3 reads CASSSLAGIGETQYF. The CDR3 nucleotides are TGCGCCAGCAGCTCCTTAGCGGGAATAGGGGAGACCCAGTACTTC.

This sequence joins TRBV5-1 and TRBJ2-7; D is perhaps TRBD1 (6 bases). The length of the CDR3 is 15 residues. The germline V gene encodes CDR1 SGHRS and CDR2 YFSETQ. Deletions cut 2 bases from V and 0 bases from J, with 12 bases between. This CDR3 reads CASSLQGSSSYEQYF. The CDR3 coding sequence is TGCGCCAGCAGCTTACAGGGATCGAGCTCCTACGAGCAGTACTTC.

The chain combines TRBV9 with TRBJ2-2; TRBD2 aligns across 10 bases. Trimming at V came to 0 bases and at J to 5 bases, leaving 4 bases not matched to a gene. Germline CDR1 and CDR2: SGDLS and YYNGEE. CDR3 length: 16 amino acids. For the CDR3, the DNA is TGTGCCAGCAGCGTAGGGGGGACTAGCGCTACCGGGGAGCTGTTTTTT. Encoded protein: CASSVGGTSATGELFF. The full variable domain, with the rest looked up from reference TRBV9 and TRBJ2-2, is DSGVTQTPKHLITATGQRVTLRCSPRSGDLSVYWYQQSLDQGLQFLIQYYNGEERAKGNILERFSAQQFPDLHSELNLSSLELGDSALYFCASSVGGTSATGELFFGEGSRLTVL.

The rearrangement uses TRBV7-9 and TRBJ1-5, with a weak D call TRBD1 (6 bases). CDR1 is SEHNR and CDR2 is FQNEAQ in the germline V gene (reference sequence). Between the trimmed V and J ends, which lost 5 bases and 3 bases, there was a span of 11 bases. CDR3 length equals 14 residues. CDR3 sequence: CASSHTGLNQPQHF. CDR3 sequence (DNA): TGTGCCAGCAGCCATACAGGGCTCAATCAGCCCCAGCATTTT. The variable domain in full, completed from reference TRBV7-9 and TRBJ1-5, reads DTGVSQNPRHKITKRGQNVTFRCDPISEHNRLYWYRQTLGQGPEFLTYFQNEAQLEKSRLLSDRFSAERPKGSFSTLEIQRTEQGDSAMYLCASSHTGLNQPQHFGDGTRLSIL.

The rearrangement links TRBV18 to TRBJ2-7; the D is unclear. The CDR3 covers 13 residues. The germline V gene encodes CDR1 KGHSH and CDR2 LQKENI. V was clipped by 2 bases and J by 1 base, with 6 bases between them. In DNA, the CDR3 is TGTGCCAGCTCACCAGGAGCGTCCTACGAGCAGTACTTC. This encodes CASSPGASYEQYF. Variable domain in full (rest from reference TRBV18 and TRBJ2-7): NAGVMQNPRHLVRRRGQEARLRCSPMKGHSHVYWYRQLPEEGLKFMVYLQKENIIDESGMPKERFSAEFPKEGPSILRIQQVVRGDSAAYFCASSPGASYEQYFGPGTRLTVT.

This clone appeared once. The genes are TRBV28 and TRBJ1-1, with D unresolved. CDR1 is MDHEN and CDR2 is SYDVKM in the germline V gene. This CDR3 has 11 amino acids. V lost 7 bases, J lost 10 bases, and 13 bases lay in between. The CDR3 protein is CASTEGNRAFF. CDR3 nucleotides: TGTGCCAGCACGGAGGGAAATCGAGCTTTCTTT.

V gene TRBV25-1 combines with J gene TRBJ1-2; 7 bases match TRBD1. Per the germline V gene, CDR1 is MGHDK and CDR2 is SYGVNS. The CDR3 covers 14 residues. Unmatched junction bases numbered 8, after V lost 6 bases and J lost 4 bases. The CDR3 reads CASRETGLGYGYTF. The CDR3 coding sequence is TGTGCCAGCAGAGAGACAGGGTTGGGCTATGGCTACACCTTC.

This chain connects TRBV18 to TRBJ2-7; 8 bases match TRBD1. Germline CDR1 is KGHSH and CDR2 is LQKENI. V lost 6 bases and J lost 3; bases outside the gene matches: 10. The CDR3 has 15 residues. The CDR3 sequence is CASSLDRGWIYEQYF. The CDR3, as DNA: TGTGCCAGCTCGTTAGACAGGGGATGGATCTACGAGCAGTACTTC.